Listed here are 21 T cell receptor beta chains from one sample, sequenced in a study of PD-1 blockade in classical Hodgkin lymphoma. Relapse after autologous stem cell transplantation occurred in every patient, and brentuximab vedotin exposure varied. Generated by immunoSEQ multiplex PCR, the TCRdb table keeps only in-frame clones and is missing some. The profile shows around 28,000 clones, roughly three quarters of them singletons. The sequencing here drew on peripheral blood mononuclear cells (PBMCs), taken before the second cycle of nivolumab. The receptors come from a human donor with classical Hodgkin lymphoma.

The gene calls are TRBV5-8 and TRBJ1-1; D gene uncertain. Germline CDR1 is SGHTS and CDR2 is YDEGEE. Trimming pared 2 bases from V and 0 bases from J, leaving 14 bases between. The CDR3 runs 16 residues. CDR3: CASSLRLNLMNTEAFF. CDR3 in DNA: TGTGCCAGCAGCTTAAGACTGAACCTCATGAACACTGAAGCTTTCTTT.

The chain couples TRBV30 to TRBJ1-1, with no clear D. The CDR3 contains 13 residues. Per the germline V gene, CDR1 is GTSNPN and CDR2 is SVGIG (reference sequence). V was clipped by 2 bases and J by 3 bases, with 10 bases between them. The CDR3 nucleotides read TGTGCCTGGAGTCATTCTTTGGACACTGAAGCTTTCTTT. Residues: CAWSHSLDTEAFF. Drawing the rest from reference TRBV30 and TRBJ1-1, the complete variable domain is SQTIHQWPATLVQPVGSPLSLECTVEGTSNPNLYWYRQAAGRGLQLLFYSVGIGQISSEVPQNLSASRPQDRQFILSSKKLLLSDSGFYLCAWSHSLDTEAFFGQGTRLTVV.

CDR3 residues: CASSLERTALYNEQFF. DNA of the CDR3: TGTGCCAGCAGCTTGGAGCGGACAGCCCTCTACAATGAGCAGTTCTTC. The chain joins TRBV5-6 to TRBJ2-1; D is perhaps TRBD1 (6 bases). Germline V gives CDR1 SGHDT, CDR2 YYEEEE. The V gene lost 0 bases and the J gene lost 3 bases, with 13 bases spanning the gap. This CDR3 is built from 16 residues.

The rearrangement links TRBV9 to TRBJ1-1; D gene unclear. Trimming pared 0 bases from V and 0 bases from J, leaving 6 bases between. The CDR3 contains 14 residues. Germline V gene lookup returns CDR1 SGDLS and CDR2 YYNGEE. CDR3: CASSVGRLNTEAFF. CDR3 bases: TGTGCCAGCAGCGTAGGGCGGCTGAACACTGAAGCTTTCTTT. Combining the CDR3 with reference TRBV9 and TRBJ1-1 gives the whole variable domain DSGVTQTPKHLITATGQRVTLRCSPRSGDLSVYWYQQSLDQGLQFLIQYYNGEERAKGNILERFSAQQFPDLHSELNLSSLELGDSALYFCASSVGRLNTEAFFGQGTRLTVV.

The chain links TRBV5-6 to TRBJ1-4; 11 bases match TRBD1. This CDR3 comprises 15 residues. Losses at the gene ends were 6 bases for V and 6 bases for J; bases not matched to a gene: 7. Per germline, CDR1 SGHDT and CDR2 YYEEEE. CDR3 residues: CASTSRDRGYEKLFF. CDR3 in DNA: TGTGCCAGCACATCCCGGGACAGGGGGTATGAAAAACTGTTTTTT.

V gene TRBV5-4 combines with J gene TRBJ2-5, with TRBD1 matching over 11 bases. In germline, CDR1 is SGHNT, CDR2 YYREEE (reference sequence). The CDR3 has 15 amino acids. The J segment lost 7 bases and the V segment lost 5 bases, leaving 10 bases of the junction unmatched. The CDR3 spells CASSPLGQGVGTQYF. The DNA of the CDR3 is TGTGCCAGCAGTCCCCTGGGACAGGGGGTTGGGACCCAGTACTTC. The variable domain in full, with the rest retrieved from reference TRBV5-4 and TRBJ2-5, is ETGVTQSPTHLIKTRGQQVTLRCSSQSGHNTVSWYQQALGQGPQFIFQYYREEENGRGNFPPRFSGLQFPNYSSELNVNALELDDSALYLCASSPLGQGVGTQYFGPGTRLLVL.

The rearrangement links TRBV5-1 to TRBJ2-2; D remains ambiguous. The CDR3 runs 15 residues. Trimming stripped 6 bases from V and 5 bases from J, with 17 bases between. Germline loops: CDR1 SGHRS, CDR2 YFSETQ. The CDR3 reads CASTAGLFVTGELFF. CDR3 nucleotides: TGCGCCAGCACCGCCGGGTTGTTTGTAACCGGGGAGCTGTTTTTT.

V usage is TRBV7-9 and J usage is TRBJ1-1; possible D gene TRBD1, 5 bases. V shed 5 bases and J shed 0 bases, with 13 bases lying between them. CDR3 length: 15 amino acids. Germline assignment: CDR1 SEHNR and CDR2 FQNEAQ (reference sequence). The CDR3 bases are TGTGCCAGCAGCACGGTGGGACGGTTGAACACTGAAGCTTTCTTT. Encoded protein: CASSTVGRLNTEAFF.

At least ten counts were recorded for this clone. J is TRBJ1-5 and V is TRBV7-9; 7 positions agree with TRBD1. Looked up from germline, CDR1 is SEHNR and CDR2 is FQNEAQ (reference sequence). This CDR3 is 15 amino acids long. V gave up 5 bases and J gave up 6 bases; unmatched junction bases: 10. In DNA form, the CDR3 reads TGTGCCAGCAGCCGTGACAGGGAAGTCGGTCAGCCCCAGCATTTT. Residues: CASSRDREVGQPQHF.

V gene TRBV7-2 combines with J gene TRBJ2-7; no clear D gene. This CDR3 has 15 residues. Germline CDR1 reads SGHTA; CDR2 reads FQGNSA. V was shortened by 5 bases and J by 2 bases, with 16 bases between the two germline ends. The CDR3 sequence: CASSPSMYAAYEQYF. In DNA form, the CDR3 reads TGTGCCAGCAGCCCCTCGATGTACGCAGCCTACGAGCAGTACTTC.

CDR3 in amino acids: CASSLGGDFYEQYV. CDR3 sequence (DNA): TGTGCCAGCAGCCTCGGCGGCGATTTCTACGAGCAGTACGTC. The V call is TRBV5-4, the J call TRBJ2-7, with D unclear. The CDR3 contains 14 residues. V dropped 4 bases and J dropped 3 bases, with 14 bases sitting between them. The germline CDR1 and CDR2 sequences are SGHNT and YYREEE (reference sequence).

The chain recombines TRBV28 with TRBJ1-5; perhaps TRBD1 as D (6 bases). The germline gives CDR1 MDHEN, CDR2 SYDVKM. Trimming cost V 1 base and J 9 bases, with 22 bases left between them. This CDR3 is 17 amino acids long. The CDR3 nucleotides are TGTGCCAGCAGTTTATCCCATTGGGGGGCACGGGACGGGCCCCAGCATTTT. Its translation: CASSLSHWGARDGPQHF.

This chain connects TRBV4-3 to TRBJ1-1; TRBD1 is a possible D gene (5 bases). There are 14 residues in the CDR3. Trimming removed 0 bases from V and 7 bases from J, with 12 bases in between. Germline V gives CDR1 LGHNA, CDR2 YSLEER. The CDR3 sequence: CASSQDSRVSEAFF. CDR3 DNA: TGCGCCAGCAGCCAAGACTCCAGGGTGAGTGAAGCTTTCTTT.

The chain combines TRBV19 with TRBJ1-5; D not resolved. The CDR3 consists of 12 residues. Germline-derived CDR1 and CDR2 are LNHDA and SQIVND (reference sequence). Between the trimmed V and J ends, which lost 5 bases and 7 bases, there was a span of 9 bases. In nucleotides, the CDR3 is TGTGCCAGTAGTCTCCTGGACCAGCCCCAGCATTTT. It translates to CASSLLDQPQHF.

This clone was picked up a small number of times. The chain carries TRBV19 and TRBJ1-3; no reliable D call. This CDR3 is built from 12 residues. The germline V and J ends were trimmed by 3 bases and 3 bases, with 3 bases remaining between them. In germline, CDR1 is LNHDA, CDR2 SQIVND (reference sequence). As DNA, the CDR3 is TGTGCCAGTAGTATGAATGGAAACACCATATATTTT. Amino acids: CASSMNGNTIYF.

J is TRBJ1-1 and V is TRBV29-1, with D possibly TRBD1 on 5 matching bases. The germline CDR1 and CDR2 sequences are SQVTM and ANQGSEA. This CDR3 contains 11 residues. V was trimmed by 6 bases and J by 4 bases, leaving 9 bases between them. The CDR3: CSVRGGTEAFF. The CDR3 DNA reads TGCAGCGTCCGGGGGGGCACTGAAGCTTTCTTT.

CDR3 nucleotides: TGTGCCAGCAGCTTAGCGGTCACCTACGAGCAGTACTTC. Translated, it gives CASSLAVTYEQYF. The V gene is TRBV7-6, the J gene TRBJ2-7; D unresolved. CDR3 length: 13 residues. Germline CDR1 and CDR2: SGHVS and FNYEAQ. The V end lost 0 bases, the J end lost 2 bases, and 5 bases lay between the germline ends.

This sequence joins TRBV9 and TRBJ2-1; the match to TRBD2 covers 14 bases. Germline values: CDR1 SGDLS, CDR2 YYNGEE. Unmatched junction bases numbered 5, after V lost 4 bases and J lost 8 bases. CDR3 length: 15 amino acids. The CDR3 sequence: CASSLGTSGSYEQFF. The DNA for the CDR3 is TGTGCCAGCAGCCTTGGGACTAGCGGGAGCTATGAGCAGTTCTTC.

This clone was seen just once. This specimen includes other DNA sequences encoding the same CDR3. The V call is TRBV19, the J call TRBJ2-1, with TRBD1 identical over 8 bases. With V trimmed by 3 bases and J by 0 bases, 4 bases remained unmatched. Germline assignment: CDR1 LNHDA and CDR2 SQIVND (reference sequence). CDR3 size: 16 residues. CDR3 region: CASSIRQGSSYNEQFF. In nucleotides, the CDR3 is TGTGCCAGTAGTATCCGACAGGGGAGCTCCTACAATGAGCAGTTCTTC. Complete variable domain (other parts from reference TRBV19 and TRBJ2-1): DGGITQSPKYLFRKEGQNVTLSCEQNLNHDAMYWYRQDPGQGLRLIYYSQIVNDFQKGDIAEGYSVSREKKESFPLTVTSAQKNPTAFYLCASSIRQGSSYNEQFFGPGTRLTVL.

Worth noting for this clone: This CDR3 is also generated by other DNA sequences in the sample. The chain combines TRBV7-2 with TRBJ1-5; the D is unclear. The V end was cut by 5 bases, the J end by 0 bases, with 11 bases between. CDR3 length: 15 residues. The germline gives CDR1 SGHTA, CDR2 FQGNSA. The chain's CDR3 is CASSRTGYSNQPQHF. The CDR3 DNA follows: TGTGCCAGCAGCCGGACGGGGTATAGCAATCAGCCCCAGCATTTT.

The chain joins TRBV14 to TRBJ2-2, with a tentative D call TRBD1 (5 bases). The CDR3 covers 13 residues. Trimming pared 1 base from V and 7 bases from J, leaving 7 bases between. From germline, CDR1 is SGHDN and CDR2 FVKESK. The CDR3 sequence: CASSQARGGELFF. DNA of the CDR3: TGTGCCAGCAGCCAAGCTAGGGGCGGGGAGCTGTTTTTT.